This is a list of T cell receptor beta chains from one sample in a study of blood T cell repertoires in COVID-19. The method was immunoSEQ multiplex PCR; TCRdb's version includes in-frame clones alone and lacks a portion of them. The table shows tens of thousands of clones, with about 91% occurring only once. Sample: peripheral blood. The receptor set was obtained from a man aged 45-60 years with active COVID-19. The CDR3 runs from the conserved cysteine through the conserved F or W. The D gene is left open where the match is weak. Clone size, where shown, is once, few, many, or a class for clones that have expanded.

abundance	v_gene	d_gene	j_gene	CDR3aa	CDR3nt
few	TRBV5-1	TRBD2	TRBJ2-1	CASSLFGLADNEQFF	TGCGCCAGCAGCTTGTTCGGACTAGCGGACAATGAGCAGTTCTTC
-	TRBV21-1	-	TRBJ2-7	CASSPGPSGGPDYEQYF	TGTGCCAGCAGCCCCGGGCCCAGCGGGGGGCCCGACTACGAGCAGTACTTC
-	TRBV9	TRBD1	TRBJ1-1	CASSATGIPGQRNTEAFF	TGTGCCAGCAGCGCGACCGGTATACCGGGACAGAGGAACACTGAAGCTTTCTTT
-	TRBV29-1	-	TRBJ2-1	CSVEKGDSSYNEQFF	TGCAGCGTTGAAAAGGGGGATAGCTCCTACAATGAGCAGTTCTTC
-	TRBV5-1	TRBD2	TRBJ2-7	CASSSGLAEGEQYF	TGCGCCAGCAGCTCGGGACTAGCGGAGGGGGAGCAGTACTTC
-	TRBV28	-	TRBJ2-7	CASFGPGAYEQYF	TGTGCCAGCTTCGGACCAGGGGCCTACGAGCAGTACTTC
-	TRBV6-5	-	TRBJ2-1	CASRPGSYNEQFF	TGTGCCAGCCGTCCGGGATCCTACAATGAGCAGTTCTTC
-	TRBV28	-	TRBJ1-4	CASSLKKSKLFF	TGTGCCAGCAGTTTAAAAAAGAGCAAACTGTTTTTT
-	TRBV6-4	-	TRBJ2-1	CASSLTNQNYNEQFF	TGTGCCAGCAGTCTAACTAACCAGAACTACAATGAGCAGTTCTTC
-	TRBV5-3	-	TRBJ2-2	CARSLRNKTAWGTGELFF	TGTGCCAGAAGCCTCCGAAATAAGACAGCCTGGGGAACCGGGGAGCTGTTTTTT
-	TRBV7-8	-	TRBJ2-7	CASSYVGTTYEQYF	TGTGCCAGCAGCTACGTCGGGACAACCTACGAGCAGTACTTC
-	TRBV21-1	-	TRBJ1-5	CASTTGTGEIQPQHF	TGTGCCAGCACGACCGGGACAGGGGAGATTCAGCCCCAGCATTTT
-	TRBV19	TRBD1	TRBJ1-5	CASTSDRGDQPQHF	TGTGCCAGTACCTCGGACAGGGGAGATCAGCCCCAGCATTTT
-	TRBV12-5	TRBD1	TRBJ2-5	CASGLEGAGETQYF	TGTGCTAGTGGTTTGGAGGGGGCGGGAGAGACCCAGTACTTC
-	TRBV27	TRBD2	TRBJ2-1	CASSPRGSGSMNEQFF	TGTGCCAGCAGTCCGCGTGGTAGCGGGAGCATGAATGAGCAGTTCTTC
-	TRBV30	TRBD2	TRBJ2-3	CAWSRPSGRQDTQYF	TGTGCCTGGAGTCGACCTAGCGGGAGGCAAGATACGCAGTATTTT
-	TRBV9	TRBD1	TRBJ2-2	CASSVGTGTGNTGELFF	TGTGCCAGCAGCGTAGGGACGGGGACAGGGAACACCGGGGAGCTGTTTTTT
once	TRBV28	-	TRBJ2-5	CASSLMGEGGETQYF	TGTGCCAGCAGTTTGATGGGAGAGGGCGGGGAGACCCAGTACTTC
-	TRBV5-6	-	TRBJ2-2	CASSLAGPPTGELFF	TGTGCCAGCAGCTTGGCAGGGCCTCCCACCGGGGAGCTGTTTTTT
once	TRBV5-1	-	TRBJ2-3	CASSLQGAVGGDTQYF	TGCGCCAGCAGCTTGCAAGGGGCCGTAGGGGGAGATACGCAGTATTTT
-	TRBV5-1	-	TRBJ2-7	CASSLALFVTTRDGKEQYF	TGCGCCAGCAGCTTGGCCCTCTTTGTGACAACGAGGGATGGAAAGGAGCAGTACTTC
-	TRBV6-6	-	TRBJ2-2	CASSYSAGNTGELFF	TGTGCCAGCAGTTACTCTGCGGGAAACACCGGGGAGCTGTTTTTT
-	TRBV7-9	TRBD2	TRBJ2-3	CASSIRLAGTTDTQYF	TGTGCCAGCAGCATTCGACTAGCGGGGACCACAGATACGCAGTATTTT
once	TRBV19	-	TRBJ2-7	CASSIGGLNPYEQYF	TGTGCCAGTAGTATTGGCGGTCTCAACCCCTACGAGCAGTACTTC
-	TRBV6-6	TRBD2	TRBJ2-7	CASRQGLAGTYEQYF	TGTGCCAGCAGACAAGGACTAGCGGGAACCTACGAGCAGTACTTC
-	TRBV11-2	-	TRBJ2-3	CASSKGLSTDTQYF	TGTGCCAGCAGCAAAGGACTATCCACAGATACGCAGTATTTT
-	TRBV19	-	TRBJ2-7	CASSWGVRSYEQYF	TGTGCCAGTAGTTGGGGGGTCCGGAGCTACGAGCAGTACTTC
once	TRBV10-3	-	TRBJ2-7	CATSDYEQYF	TGTGCCACCTCAGACTACGAGCAGTACTTC
-	TRBV20-1	-	TRBJ2-7	CSARGGNEQYF	TGCAGTGCTAGAGGAGGGAACGAGCAGTACTTC
few	TRBV2	TRBD1	TRBJ1-6	CASSLAGQGDGSPLHF	TGTGCCAGCAGTCTGGCCGGACAGGGGGATGGTTCACCCCTCCACTTT
-	TRBV27	TRBD2	TRBJ2-3	CASSLRPLAGEFDTQYF	TGTGCCAGCAGTTTACGCCCTCTAGCGGGAGAGTTTGATACGCAGTATTTT
-	TRBV28	-	TRBJ2-6	CASSDTTGLSGANVLTF	TGTGCCAGCAGCGACACTACAGGCCTCTCTGGGGCCAACGTCCTGACTTTC
few	TRBV7-9	TRBD1	TRBJ1-5	CASTQGGNQPQHF	TGTGCCAGCACCCAGGGGGGCAATCAGCCCCAGCATTTT
-	TRBV27	TRBD1	TRBJ1-4	CASSFAGGVEKLFF	TGTGCCAGCAGTTTTGCAGGGGGCGTTGAAAAACTGTTTTTT
-	TRBV28	TRBD1	TRBJ1-4	CASIMTGGSRGLGEKLFF	TGTGCCAGCATTATGACAGGGGGCTCGCGTGGCCTTGGTGAAAAACTGTTTTTT